This T cell receptor beta chain was recovered during a study of blood T cell repertoires in COVID-19. The wider study: Samples of COVID-19 (acute and convalescent) were obtained from the United States, Italy and Spain. The analysed material was cDNA or gDNA that came from T cells, B-cell-depleted T cells, or PBMCs.

The V segment lost 4 bases and the J segment 4 bases; nucleotides outside the gene matches: 5. CDR1 ENHRY and CDR2 SYGVKD come from the germline V gene. The length of the CDR3 is 16 residues. In the original processing: Amplification of reference gene primers was used by the study to estimate nucleated cell counts. The method was immunoSEQ multiplex PCR; TCRdb's version includes in-frame clones alone and lacks a portion of them. V, J and clone size reflect that table, while D and trimming were determined from the DNA. Altogether nearly 200,000 clones are present, 89% being singletons, with the ten largest covering approximately 8.2%. Either two negative PCRs, clearance, or symptom resolution qualified Cohort 3 donors as recovered.

Specimen: PBMCs or T cells enriched from blood (not recorded which). The chain carries TRBV10-3 and TRBJ2-5, with 14 bases lining up with TRBD2. This TCR came from a young woman who had recovered from COVID-19. CDR3 protein: CAISAGLAGGLETQYF. In DNA form, the CDR3 reads TGTGCCATCAGTGCCGGACTAGCGGGGGGCCTAGAGACCCAGTACTTC.